The entry below describes one T cell receptor beta chain. The antigen is not known. Germline assignment: CDR1 SGHRS and CDR2 YFSETQ. With V trimmed by 4 bases and J by 5 bases, 21 bases remained unmatched. This CDR3 contains 19 residues. Terminally differentiated effector memory CD45RA+ cells were left out of the naive CD8 fraction, which was CD45RO-negative and positively selected for CCR7. All participating donors were Caucasian adults from Nashville, Tennessee. This entry comes from a study of shared clonotypes between healthy human individuals. At the level of the study: CD4 naive cells filled three plates per donor, CD4 memory three, CD8 naive two and CD8 memory one.

In the source study's methods: From ImmunoSEQ came sequences covering only the junction and carrying no quality scores, so filtering differed. Profiled with immunoSEQ multiplex PCR; TCRdb holds only in-frame clones, not every one. V and J calls and clone size are as listed in that table; D and trimming were resolved from the DNA. The sample has 1.5 million to 2.5 million clones, roughly 94% seen once. Notes on the study in general: Some naive CD4 clonotypes, approximately 4.5%, turned up in common across a handful of donors.

The rearrangement uses TRBV5-1 and TRBJ2-7; 10 nucleotides line up with TRBD2. This receptor was obtained from a man younger than 30 in good health. Input material: naive CD8+ T cells sorted from blood. The CDR3 here is CASSPPSAGGPYLLDEQYF. The CDR3 coding sequence is TGCGCCAGCAGCCCACCCTCAGCGGGAGGGCCATATCTACTCGACGAGCAGTACTTC.